This T cell receptor beta chain was identified in a study of T-cell reconstitution after alpha-beta-depleted transplantation in children. Study-level findings and limits: When one year had passed after transplant, most T-cell counts and diversity came from newly produced T cells. After transplant, at about two months, alpha-beta T cells were reportedly derived from several hundred expanded graft clones. From surviving recipient T cells and thymic progenitors came the high day-60 TCRbeta diversity observed in some patients.

The CDR3 is made up of 16 amino acids. Trimming stripped 6 bases from V and 3 bases from J, with 21 bases between. TCRbeta library preparation incorporated unique molecular identifiers. TCRdb processed the PCR reads anew with MiXCR; each CDR3 protein has one entry. Among roughly 310,000 distinct CDR3 sequences listed, over 20% were seen once. A few counts support this clonotype. Its antigen is not identified. This sequence was found in a male patient under 18 who had a stem cell transplant for acute lymphoblastic leukemia, so the T cells may come from the graft donor. The chain is built from TRBV12-3 or TRBV12-4 and TRBJ2-7; a possible D gene is TRBD2 (6 bases). Sample: PBMCs, mostly from graft donor cells, taken 180 days after TCRalphabeta/CD19-depleted stem cell transplant. CDR3 region: CASSLKLAEVYYEQYF. In nucleotides, the CDR3 is TGTGCCAGCAGCCTTAAATTAGCGGAGGTCTACTACGAGCAGTACTTC.